The source of this TCR beta chain is a study of neurological immune-mediated disorders. Unsorted libraries were prepared from 2 million PBMCs that had been stored at -80 C. The CDR3 runs to 14 residues. V lost 6 bases and J lost 1, with 10 bases in between. The germline gives CDR1 MNHEY, CDR2 SMNVEV (reference sequence). One entry per CDR3 protein results from TCRdb running MiXCR on the 5' RACE reads. This sample has 66,000 or so distinct CDR3 sequences, with around 5.2% found just once. Study-wide points: Repertoires from 18 of 34 multiple sclerosis patients grouped phylogenetically into a related-CDR3 cluster, suggesting a possible signature.

A word on this clonotype: The target antigen is unknown.

The V call is TRBV27, the J call TRBJ1-5; D not resolved. The sequenced sample consisted of PBMCs. This receptor was identified in a woman aged 25 to 39 with multiple sclerosis. CDR3 sequence reads: CASRPRMSNQPQHF. CDR3 DNA sequence: TGTGCCAGCAGGCCAAGAATGAGCAATCAGCCCCAGCATTTT.